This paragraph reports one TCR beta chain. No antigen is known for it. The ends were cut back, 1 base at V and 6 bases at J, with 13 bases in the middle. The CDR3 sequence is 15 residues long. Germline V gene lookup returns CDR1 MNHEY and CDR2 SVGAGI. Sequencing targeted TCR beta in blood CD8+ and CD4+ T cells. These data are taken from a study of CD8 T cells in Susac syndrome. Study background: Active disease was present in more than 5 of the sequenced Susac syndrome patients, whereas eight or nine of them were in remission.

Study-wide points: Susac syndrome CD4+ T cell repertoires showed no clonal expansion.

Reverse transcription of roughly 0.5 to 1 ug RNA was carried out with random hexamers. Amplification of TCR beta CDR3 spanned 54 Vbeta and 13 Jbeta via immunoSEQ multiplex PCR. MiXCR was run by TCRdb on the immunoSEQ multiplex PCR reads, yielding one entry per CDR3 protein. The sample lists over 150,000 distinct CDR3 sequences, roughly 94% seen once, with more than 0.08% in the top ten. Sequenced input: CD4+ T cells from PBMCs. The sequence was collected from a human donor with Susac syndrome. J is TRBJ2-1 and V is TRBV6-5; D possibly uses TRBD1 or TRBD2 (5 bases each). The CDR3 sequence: CASSYLLERGNEQFF. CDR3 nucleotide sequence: TGTGCCAGCAGTTACTTATTGGAGAGGGGCAATGAGCAGTTCTTC.